The 20 T cell receptor beta chains given below trace back to one sample, sequenced in a study of T cells in women clearing cervical HPV infection. Measured with immunoSEQ multiplex PCR; TCRdb has only the in-frame clones, and not every one. Seen in this sample are 20,000 to 25,000 clones; the ten most common clones hold about 8.8%. The sample was blood buffy coat. These receptor sequences come from a woman between 18 and 70 years old with a cervical HPV16 infection that either progressed to CIN3+ or cleared (not recorded which).

A remark on this clone: The read halts 3 residues ahead of the CDR3 end, with the missing end drawn from the germline J gene. V and J are TRBV5-6 and TRBJ2-1; D is tentatively TRBD1 or TRBD2 (5 bases each). The germline V gene encodes CDR1 SGHDT and CDR2 YYEEEE. The CDR3 totals 13 residues. V gave up 4 bases and J gave up 8 bases, with 13 bases separating them. The CDR3 DNA, read in part, is TGTGCCAGCAGCCTACCAAGAGGGGATGAG. Its protein is CASSLPRGDE. The complete CDR3 reads CASSLPRGDEQFF.

Notes on this clone: The DNA ends 3 residues before the CDR3 does, and the rest of the CDR3 is filled in from the germline J gene. The chain employs TRBV10-1 and TRBJ2-1; the match to TRBD2 covers 10 bases. Trimming removed 0 bases from V and 6 bases from J; junction bases left unmatched: 5. Per the germline V gene, CDR1 is WNHNN and CDR2 is SYGVQD (reference sequence). This CDR3 comprises 16 residues. This chain's CDR3 is CASSESVAGGFNEQFF. The covered CDR3 bases are TGCGCCAGCAGTGAGTCCGTAGCGGGGGGATTCAATGAG.

As for this clone: The CDR3 is cut off 3 residues early in the read; its end comes from the germline J gene. This chain uses TRBV18 with TRBJ2-7, with D maybe TRBD1 (6 bases). The V and J ends lost 3 bases and 2 bases respectively, with 14 bases between them. Germline V gene data show CDR1 as KGHSH and CDR2 as LQKENI. The CDR3 runs to 15 residues. CDR3 in amino acids: CASSPTADRAYEQYF. The DNA read from the CDR3 is TGTGCCAGCTCACCTACCGCGGACAGAGCCTACGAG.

With regard to this clone: The missing CDR3 end, 3 residues past where the read stops, is filled in from the germline J gene. The rearrangement links TRBV4-2 to TRBJ1-1, with D hard to call. Germline CDR1 reads LGHNA; CDR2 reads YNFKEQ. CDR3 length: 15 amino acids. Trimming cost V 0 bases and J 6 bases, with 14 bases left between them. CDR3 DNA, as far as it was read: TGTGCCAGCAGCCAAGATTCCGTTTCGAGGGCTGAA. This gives the protein CASSQDSVSRAE. The whole CDR3 is CASSQDSVSRAEAFF.

For this clone: Read sequence stops 3 residues before the CDR3 end, and the germline J gene provides the missing end. The chain combines TRBV20-1 with TRBJ2-3, with 7 bases aligning to TRBD2. The length of the CDR3 is 16 residues. CDR1 DFQATT and CDR2 SNEGSKA come from the germline V gene (reference sequence). Trimming at V came to 6 bases and at J to 4 bases, leaving 16 bases not matched to a gene. CDR3 DNA, as far as it was read: TGCAGTGCCAGGCGCCCTAGCGGAATTCAATCAGATACG. It specifies CSARRPSGIQSDT. The full CDR3 reads CSARRPSGIQSDTQYF.

To note about this clone: The CDR3 goes on 3 residues after the read ends, and that part is filled in from the germline J gene. This chain connects TRBV30 to TRBJ1-1; D perhaps matches TRBD1 (6 bases). The CDR3 extends over 12 amino acids. Germline CDR1 GTSNPN, CDR2 SVGIG (reference sequence). Trimming cost V 3 bases and J 6 bases, with 11 bases left between them. CDR3 DNA (partial): TGTGCCTGGAGACAGGGCAGGGCTGAA. Protein: CAWRQGRAE. The CDR3 as a whole reads CAWRQGRAEAFF.

Details on this clone: The CDR3 is cut off 3 residues early in the read; its end comes from the germline J gene. This chain uses TRBV5-6 with TRBJ1-4; the D gene is possibly TRBD1 (5 bases). Germline V gene sequence: CDR1 SGHDT, CDR2 YYEEEE. CDR3 length: 13 amino acids. Trimming pared 2 bases from V and 6 bases from J, leaving 8 bases between. The covered CDR3 bases are TGTGCCAGCAGCTTAGTCAGGGATGAAAAA. It codes for CASSLVRDEK. The complete CDR3 reads CASSLVRDEKLFF.

On this clone itself: Sequencing ends 3 residues short of the CDR3 end; the germline J gene provides the rest. This chain links TRBV6-2 or TRBV6-3 with TRBJ1-1, with D perhaps TRBD1 (5 bases). The V end was cut by 6 bases, the J end by 4 bases, with 12 bases between. Germline-derived CDR1 and CDR2 are MNHEY and SVGEGT. This CDR3 contains 13 residues. CDR3 DNA, as far as it was read: TGTGCCAGCAGATATCGGGGGGGCACTGAA. This gives the protein CASRYRGGTE. The complete CDR3 reads CASRYRGGTEAFF.

As regards this clone: The read falls 3 residues short of the CDR3 end, and the missing part is taken from the germline J gene. J is TRBJ2-5 and V is TRBV30; D perhaps matches TRBD1 (5 bases). The CDR3 totals 15 residues. Trimming pared 3 bases from V and 5 bases from J, leaving 19 bases between. From germline, CDR1 is GTSNPN and CDR2 SVGIG (reference sequence). The sequenced part of the CDR3 DNA is TGTGCCTGGAGAAAAGGGTGGGCGGCAGGGGAGACC. Translating it yields CAWRKGWAAGET. In full, the CDR3 reads CAWRKGWAAGETQYF.

Notes on this clone: The read ends 3 residues before the CDR3 terminus; that terminus is restored from the germline J gene. This chain connects TRBV7-9 to TRBJ1-1, with 7 bases that match TRBD1. Germline trimming cut 5 bases from V and 5 bases from J; bases unmatched to any gene: 11. The CDR3 contains 15 residues. From germline, CDR1 is SEHNR and CDR2 FQNEAQ (reference sequence). The covered CDR3 bases are TGTGCCAGCAGCCCAGCCGGGATACAGGGGACTGAA. This gives the protein CASSPAGIQGTE. The whole CDR3 sequence reads CASSPAGIQGTEAFF.

Comments on this clone: Sequencing ends 3 residues short of the CDR3 end; the germline J gene provides the rest. The chain couples TRBV5-1 to TRBJ2-2; D not certain. Trimming took off 5 bases at V and 3 bases at J, with 5 bases between the two ends. Germline V gene data show CDR1 as SGHRS and CDR2 as YFSETQ. This CDR3 has 12 residues. The covered CDR3 bases are TGCGCCAGCAGTTCAGACACCGGGGAG. Its protein product is CASSSDTGE. The whole CDR3 region reads CASSSDTGELFF. Full variable domain (outside the CDR3, taken from reference TRBV5-1 and TRBJ2-2): KAGVTQTPRYLIKTRGQQVTLSCSPISGHRSVSWYQQTPGQGLQFLFEYFSETQRNKGNFPGRFSGRQFSNSRSEMNVSTLELGDSALYLCASSSDTGELFFGEGSRLTVL.

Details on this clone: The CDR3 goes on 3 residues after the read ends, and that part is filled in from the germline J gene. V gene TRBV10-3 combines with J gene TRBJ2-7, with TRBD2 identical over 10 bases. The CDR3 is made up of 13 amino acids. The V segment lost 10 bases and the J segment 5 bases; nucleotides outside the gene matches: 8. Germline V lookup: CDR1 ENHRY, CDR2 SYGVKD. The CDR3 loop is CATSGTSEDEQYF. The CDR3 DNA, read in part, is TGTGCCACCTCCGGGACTAGCGAGGACGAG.

As to this clone: The CDR3 end falls 3 residues outside the read, so it is completed with the germline J gene. The chain is built from TRBV18 and TRBJ1-6; D uncertain. CDR3 length: 13 amino acids. Trimming took 5 bases from V and 9 from J, leaving 11 bases between them. Germline V gene data show CDR1 as KGHSH and CDR2 as LQKENI. Incomplete CDR3 DNA: TGTGCCAGCTCATTGGGCGAGAGTTCACCC. Translation gives CASSLGESSP. The entire CDR3 protein is CASSLGESSPLHF.

To note about this clone: The read stops 3 residues short of the end of the CDR3; the missing end is completed from the germline J gene. V usage is TRBV7-9 and J usage is TRBJ1-1, with TRBD1 as a possible D gene (5 bases). Trimming cost V 5 bases and J 0 bases, with 10 bases left between them. CDR3 size: 14 residues. Germline CDR1 SEHNR, CDR2 FQNEAQ (reference sequence). The CDR3: CASSSRAVNTEAFF. The covered CDR3 bases are TGTGCCAGCAGCAGCAGGGCGGTGAACACTGAA.

CDR3 sequence reads: CASSPGSGSPLHF. The DNA read from the CDR3 is TGTGCCAGCTCACCAGGCAGCGGATCACCC. The rearrangement links TRBV18 to TRBJ1-6; D is unclear. The read gets to within 3 residues of the CDR3 end, and the germline J gene fills in the rest. V lost 2 bases to trimming and J lost 10 bases, with 9 bases between them. The length of the CDR3 is 13 residues. The germline V gene encodes CDR1 KGHSH and CDR2 LQKENI.

As for this clone: Read sequence stops 3 residues before the CDR3 end, and the germline J gene provides the missing end. The chain links TRBV2 to TRBJ2-7; D may be TRBD1 (6 bases). Looked up from germline, CDR1 is SNHLY and CDR2 is FYNNEI. The CDR3 contains 14 residues. Trimming left V 4 bases short and J 3 bases short, with 13 bases between. Here the CDR3 reads CASSVGQGLYEQYF. The sequenced part of the CDR3 DNA is TGTGCCAGCAGTGTCGGGCAGGGGCTCTACGAG. Full variable domain (remainder filled in from reference TRBV2 and TRBJ2-7): EPEVTQTPSHQVTQMGQEVILRCVPISNHLYFYWYRQILGQKVEFLVSFYNNEISEKSEIFDDQFSVERPDGSNFTLKIRSTKLEDSAMYFCASSVGQGLYEQYFGPGTRLTVT.

For this clone: The read gets to within 3 residues of the CDR3 end, and the germline J gene fills in the rest. This chain links TRBV23-1 with TRBJ1-5; tentative D call: TRBD1 (6 bases). TRBV23-1 is given ORF status, its function remaining uncertain. V lost 7 bases, J lost 0 bases, and 22 bases lay in between. CDR3 size: 18 residues. CDR3 loop: CASTPENREFNSNQPQHF. The DNA read from the CDR3 is TGCGCCAGCACTCCCGAGAACAGGGAATTTAATAGCAATCAGCCC.

Regarding this clone: The read halts 3 residues ahead of the CDR3 end, with the missing end drawn from the germline J gene. The rearrangement links TRBV6-2 or TRBV6-3 to TRBJ1-1; no firm D call. Germline CDR1 is MNHEY and CDR2 is SVGEGT. The CDR3 runs to 12 residues. Trimming took off 5 bases at V and 7 bases at J, with 11 bases between the two ends. Incomplete CDR3 DNA: TGTGCCAGCAGTGGGCTAACGGTTGAA. It codes for CASSGLTVE. The full CDR3 protein is CASSGLTVEAFF.

The CDR3 DNA, read in part, is TGCGCCAGCAGCTTGGAGGCCCAGGGAGGTGGAAACACC. Translated: CASSLEAQGGGNT. The full CDR3 sequence reads CASSLEAQGGGNTIYF. V usage is TRBV5-1 and J usage is TRBJ1-3, with D possibly TRBD1 on 5 matching bases. The read ends 3 residues shy of where the CDR3 ends; the end is completed using the germline J gene. There are 16 residues in the CDR3. Germline V lookup: CDR1 SGHRS, CDR2 YFSETQ. The V end lost 0 bases, the J end lost 3 bases, and 13 bases lay between the germline ends.

Worth noting for this clone: Read sequence stops 3 residues before the CDR3 end, and the germline J gene provides the missing end. The V gene is TRBV2, the J gene TRBJ1-2, with D possibly being TRBD1 (5 bases). Germline CDR1 reads SNHLY; CDR2 reads FYNNEI. The CDR3 length is 14 residues. CDR3 region: CASSGGLGVSGYTF. The CDR3 DNA, read in part, is TGTGCCAGCAGTGGCGGCTTAGGGGTGTCGGGC.